This T cell receptor (beta chain) comes out of a study of T cell clones after liver transplantation. Turning to the study itself: Immunosuppression withdrawal was tried within 2 years after liver transplantation in this trial.

The table came from immunoSEQ multiplex PCR; TCRdb's copy has only in-frame clones and leaves some out. The data hold about 20,000 clones, with over 85% observed a single time. The CDR3 runs to 18 residues. The V gene is TRBV21-1, the J gene TRBJ2-4; the table's D gene call, TRBD2, was not cross checked with the DNA. TRBV21-1 is described as a pseudogene. This sequence originates from a human patient who received a liver transplant. Some T cells may be the graft donor's. Source: CD8+ T cells from blood, taken around 25 months after liver transplant. CDR3 in amino acids: CASSLRPSGSRAKNIQYF. CDR3 in DNA: TGTGCCAGCAGCTTAAGGCCTAGCGGGAGTCGGGCCAAAAACATTCAGTACTTC.